This T cell receptor (beta chain) was documented in a study of OX40 agonist ivuxolimab in advanced cancers. The method was immunoSEQ multiplex PCR; TCRdb's version includes in-frame clones alone and lacks a portion of them. The repertoire includes approximately 82,000 clones, about 86% of them detected once, and roughly 0.8% sits in the top ten. This clone showed up just a few times. Its target is not known. The CDR3 is 17 amino acids. The V end was cut by 1 base, the J end by 2 bases, with 15 bases between. CDR1 and CDR2 (germline): SGHDN, FVKESK. General study results and limits: Clonal expansion in partial responders at 0.1-3.0 mg/kg ranked among the lowest. With doses of 0.1 to 3.0 mg/kg, CD4+ and CD8+ blood T cells had undergone clonal expansion by week 6. The expanded peripheral T cells' antigen specificity was not determined.

This clonotype was sampled from an adult with an advanced solid tumor such as melanoma, head and neck, liver or kidney cancer. The sequencing here drew on CD4+ or CD8+ T cells sorted from blood, taken in a trial of the OX40 agonist ivuxolimab. The rearrangement links TRBV14 to TRBJ1-3; unclear D gene. The CDR3 DNA follows: TGTGCCAGCAGCCAAGGGACGGGTACGGTGGCTGGAAACACCATATATTTT. This gives the protein CASSQGTGTVAGNTIYF.